A selection of T cell receptor beta chains follows, all from one sample in a study of patients and donors after allogeneic stem cell transplantation. MiXCR was run by TCRdb on the RT-PCR reads, yielding one entry per CDR3 protein. The repertoire holds around 200,000 distinct CDR3 sequences, with roughly two fifths as singletons. The material sequenced was blood, either unsorted or a sorted T cell fraction (not recorded which). Receptors originate from a human donor who was either an allogeneic HSCT recipient or a stem cell or donor lymphocyte infusion donor (not recorded which). It is not recorded whose cells these are; they may come from a transplant donor. Each CDR3 is given with its conserved first and last residue. Each record gives: CDR3 DNA, CDR3 protein, D gene, V gene, clone size, J gene. A D gene is named only where the DNA matches it firmly. Part of the rows lack a size; the others show once, few, many or a class for expanded clones.

CDR3 DNA: TGTGCCAGCACCAGGACAGGCGGCACTAACTATGGCTACACCTTC
CDR3 protein: CASTRTGGTNYGYTF
D gene: TRBD1
V gene: TRBV27
clone size: NA
J gene: TRBJ1-2

CDR3 DNA: TGCAGCGTTGTGGGGCAAAGGGTTTTGGGCAATCAGCCCCAGCATTTT
CDR3 protein: CSVVGQRVLGNQPQHF
D gene: NA
V gene: TRBV29-1
clone size: NA
J gene: TRBJ1-5

CDR3 DNA: TGTGCCAGCAGTTATATGGTGACTGAAGCTTTCTTT
CDR3 protein: CASSYMVTEAFF
D gene: NA
V gene: TRBV6-2/TRBV6-3
clone size: few
J gene: TRBJ1-1

CDR3 DNA: TGTGCCAGCAGCTTAGGACAGGGACTCCCTCAAGAGACCCAGTACTTC
CDR3 protein: CASSLGQGLPQETQYF
D gene: TRBD1
V gene: TRBV5-6
clone size: NA
J gene: TRBJ2-5

CDR3 DNA: TGTGCCACGGGCATCGCGTGGAGCTCCTATAATTCACCCCTCCACTTT
CDR3 protein: CATGIAWSSYNSPLHF
D gene: NA
V gene: TRBV28
clone size: few
J gene: TRBJ1-6

CDR3 DNA: TGTGCCAGCAGTCAACAGGGAACTGAAGCTTTCTTT
CDR3 protein: CASSQQGTEAFF
D gene: NA
V gene: TRBV4-2
clone size: many
J gene: TRBJ1-1

CDR3 DNA: TGTGCCACCAGCACCGAACAGGTTTACTCCTACGAGCAGTACTTC
CDR3 protein: CATSTEQVYSYEQYF
D gene: NA
V gene: TRBV15
clone size: few
J gene: TRBJ2-7

CDR3 DNA: TGCAGTGCTAGAGTTTCGGAAAGGGTCAATCAGCCCCAGCATTTT
CDR3 protein: CSARVSERVNQPQHF
D gene: NA
V gene: TRBV20-1
clone size: NA
J gene: TRBJ1-5

CDR3 DNA: TGTGCCAGCACCTACGGGAACGAAGCTTTCTTT
CDR3 protein: CASTYGNEAFF
D gene: NA
V gene: TRBV6-2/TRBV6-3
clone size: few
J gene: TRBJ1-1

CDR3 DNA: TGTGCCAGCAGGAGACTAGTACGGGTCACAGATACGCAGTATTTT
CDR3 protein: CASRRLVRVTDTQYF
D gene: NA
V gene: TRBV2
clone size: few
J gene: TRBJ2-3